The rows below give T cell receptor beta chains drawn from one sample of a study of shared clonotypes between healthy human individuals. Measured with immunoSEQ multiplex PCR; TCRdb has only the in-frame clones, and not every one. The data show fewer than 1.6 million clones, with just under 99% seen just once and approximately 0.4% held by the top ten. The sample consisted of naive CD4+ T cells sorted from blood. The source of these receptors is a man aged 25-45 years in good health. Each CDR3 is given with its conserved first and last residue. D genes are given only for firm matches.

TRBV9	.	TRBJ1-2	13	CASSVVVGNGYTF	TGTGCCAGCAGCGTAGTAGTAGGGAACGGCTACACCTTC
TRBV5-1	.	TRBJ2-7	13	CASSLAGINEQYF	TGCGCCAGCAGCTTGGCAGGGATTAACGAGCAGTACTTC
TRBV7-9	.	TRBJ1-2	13	CASSPTPNYGYTF	TGTGCCAGCAGCCCTACACCTAACTATGGCTACACCTTC
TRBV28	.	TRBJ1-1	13	CASRLPRDTEAFF	TGTGCCAGCAGACTACCACGGGACACTGAAGCTTTCTTT
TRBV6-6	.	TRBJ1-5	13	CASSYPGDQPQHF	TGTGCCAGCAGTTACCCCGGTGATCAGCCCCAGCATTTT
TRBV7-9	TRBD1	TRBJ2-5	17	CASSRVQGVTFQETQYF	TGTGCCAGCAGCCGCGTACAGGGGGTGACCTTCCAAGAGACCCAGTACTTC
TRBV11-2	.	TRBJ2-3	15	CASSLDGVGTDTQYF	TGTGCCAGCAGCTTAGATGGGGTAGGCACAGATACGCAGTATTTT
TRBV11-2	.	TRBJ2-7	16	CASSRIRGKGSYEQYF	TGTGCCAGCAGCCGAATAAGGGGGAAAGGGTCCTACGAGCAGTACTTC
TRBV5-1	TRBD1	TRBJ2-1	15	CASRLDRGHYNEQFF	TGCGCCAGCAGATTAGACAGGGGCCACTACAATGAGCAGTTCTTC
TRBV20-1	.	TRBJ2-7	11	CSARWNHEQYF	TGCAGTGCTAGGTGGAACCACGAGCAGTACTTC
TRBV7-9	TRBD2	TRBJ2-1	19	CASSPTWGTSGRNYNEQFF	TGTGCCAGCAGCCCAACGTGGGGGACTAGCGGGAGAAACTACAATGAGCAGTTCTTC
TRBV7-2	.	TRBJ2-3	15	CASSLASSGTDTQYF	TGTGCCAGCAGCTTAGCCTCCTCGGGCACAGATACGCAGTATTTT
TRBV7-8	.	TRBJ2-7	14	CASSDRDATYEQYF	TGTGCCAGCAGCGATCGCGACGCGACCTACGAGCAGTACTTC
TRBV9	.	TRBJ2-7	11	CASSVGYEQYF	TGTGCCAGCAGCGTAGGCTACGAGCAGTACTTC